The clone carrying this TCR beta chain was seen a few times. MiXCR, applied by TCRdb to the reads, yields one record per CDR3 protein. Here the sample spans 480,000 or so distinct CDR3 sequences, about 11% being singletons. This specimen comes from a study of T cell repertoires in cytomegalovirus infection. CDR1 and CDR2 from the germline V gene are SGHRS and YFSETQ. The junction had 12 bases not matched to a gene; V was cut back by 4 bases and J by 6 bases. This CDR3 has 15 residues. Material for sequencing was PBMCs. The sequence came from a human donor in good health (CMV status not recorded). Some clones in this sample may be carry-over from other donors' samples. V gene TRBV5-1 combines with J gene TRBJ2-7; TRBD2 aligns across 8 bases. The CDR3 DNA reads TGCGCCAGCAGCGAACCGGGACTAGGAGCCTCCGAGCAGTACTTC. It specifies CASSEPGLGASEQYF.